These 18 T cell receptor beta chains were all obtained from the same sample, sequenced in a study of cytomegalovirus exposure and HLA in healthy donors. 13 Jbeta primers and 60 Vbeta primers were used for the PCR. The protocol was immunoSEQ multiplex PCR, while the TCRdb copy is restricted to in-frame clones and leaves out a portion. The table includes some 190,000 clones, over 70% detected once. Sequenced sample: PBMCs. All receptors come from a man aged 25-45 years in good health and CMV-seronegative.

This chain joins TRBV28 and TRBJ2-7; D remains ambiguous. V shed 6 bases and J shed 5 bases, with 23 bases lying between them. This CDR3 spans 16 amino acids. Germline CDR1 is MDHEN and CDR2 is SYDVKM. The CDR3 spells CASSTQSSDPWHEQYF. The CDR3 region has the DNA TGTGCCAGCAGCACACAGTCGTCGGATCCTTGGCACGAGCAGTACTTC.

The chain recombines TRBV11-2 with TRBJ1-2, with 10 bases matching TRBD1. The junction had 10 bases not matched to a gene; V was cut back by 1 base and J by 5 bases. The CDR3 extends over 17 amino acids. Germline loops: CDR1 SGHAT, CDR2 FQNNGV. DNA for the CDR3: TGTGCCAGCAGCTTAGCGGTATCCAGGGGACAGGGGTATGGCTACACCTTC. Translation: CASSLAVSRGQGYGYTF.

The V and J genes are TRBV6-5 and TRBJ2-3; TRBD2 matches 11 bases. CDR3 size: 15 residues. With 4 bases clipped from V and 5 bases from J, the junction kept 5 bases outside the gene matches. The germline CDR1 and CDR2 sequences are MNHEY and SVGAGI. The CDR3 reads CASSWGSGGEDTQYF. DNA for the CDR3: TGTGCCAGCAGTTGGGGTAGCGGGGGGGAAGATACGCAGTATTTT.

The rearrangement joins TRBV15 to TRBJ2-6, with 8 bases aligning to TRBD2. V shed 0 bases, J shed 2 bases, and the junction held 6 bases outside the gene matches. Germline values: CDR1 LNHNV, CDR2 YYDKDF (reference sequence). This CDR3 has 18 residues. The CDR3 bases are TGTGCCACCAGCAGAGATCTTTTTAGCGGGACTGGGGCCAACGTCCTGACTTTC. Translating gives CATSRDLFSGTGANVLTF.

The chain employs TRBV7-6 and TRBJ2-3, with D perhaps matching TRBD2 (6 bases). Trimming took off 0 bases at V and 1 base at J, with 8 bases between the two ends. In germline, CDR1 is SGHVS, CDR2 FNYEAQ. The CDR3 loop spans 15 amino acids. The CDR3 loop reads CASSLAGGRTDTQYF. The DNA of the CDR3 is TGTGCCAGCAGCTTAGCGGGGGGTCGCACAGATACGCAGTATTTT.

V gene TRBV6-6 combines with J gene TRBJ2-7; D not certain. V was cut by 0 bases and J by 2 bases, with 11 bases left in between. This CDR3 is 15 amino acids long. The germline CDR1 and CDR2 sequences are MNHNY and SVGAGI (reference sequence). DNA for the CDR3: TGTGCCAGCAGTTACTCGAAAAGTGGAGCCTACGAGCAGTACTTC. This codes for CASSYSKSGAYEQYF.

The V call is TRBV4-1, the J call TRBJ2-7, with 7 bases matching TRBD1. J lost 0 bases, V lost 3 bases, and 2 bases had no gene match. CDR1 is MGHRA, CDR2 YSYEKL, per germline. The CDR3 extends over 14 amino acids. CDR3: CASSQTGNSYEQYF. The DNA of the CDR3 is TGCGCCAGCAGCCAGACAGGGAACTCCTACGAGCAGTACTTC.

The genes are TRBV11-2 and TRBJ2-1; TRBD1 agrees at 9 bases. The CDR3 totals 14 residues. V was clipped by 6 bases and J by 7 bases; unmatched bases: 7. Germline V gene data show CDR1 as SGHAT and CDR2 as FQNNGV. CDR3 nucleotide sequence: TGTGCCAGCAGACCCCGGGACAGGGAAAATGAGCAGTTCTTC. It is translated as CASRPRDRENEQFF.

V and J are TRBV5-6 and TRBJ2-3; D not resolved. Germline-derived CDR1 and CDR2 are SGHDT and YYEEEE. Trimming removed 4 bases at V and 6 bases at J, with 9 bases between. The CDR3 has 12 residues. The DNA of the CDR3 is TGTGCCAGCAGCCAAACTCGGGATACGCAGTATTTT. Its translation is CASSQTRDTQYF.

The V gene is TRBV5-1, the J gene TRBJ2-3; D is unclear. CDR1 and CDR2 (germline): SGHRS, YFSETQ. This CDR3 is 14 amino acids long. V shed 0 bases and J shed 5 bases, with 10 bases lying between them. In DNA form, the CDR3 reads TGCGCCAGCAGCTTGGCGGAGCCTCGAGATACGCAGTATTTT. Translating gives CASSLAEPRDTQYF.

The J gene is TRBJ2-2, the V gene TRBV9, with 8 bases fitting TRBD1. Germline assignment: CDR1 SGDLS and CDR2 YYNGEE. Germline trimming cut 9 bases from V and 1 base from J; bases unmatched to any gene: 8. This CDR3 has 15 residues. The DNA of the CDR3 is TGTGCCACTCAACCAGGGGGCGGGAACACCGGGGAGCTGTTTTTT. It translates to CATQPGGGNTGELFF.

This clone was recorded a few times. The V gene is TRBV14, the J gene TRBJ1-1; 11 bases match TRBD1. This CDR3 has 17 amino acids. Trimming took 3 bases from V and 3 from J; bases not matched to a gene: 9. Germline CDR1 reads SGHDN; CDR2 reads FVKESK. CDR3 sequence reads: CASSHTGTGGLYTEAFF. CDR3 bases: TGTGCCAGCAGCCACACCGGGACAGGGGGTCTCTACACTGAAGCTTTCTTT.

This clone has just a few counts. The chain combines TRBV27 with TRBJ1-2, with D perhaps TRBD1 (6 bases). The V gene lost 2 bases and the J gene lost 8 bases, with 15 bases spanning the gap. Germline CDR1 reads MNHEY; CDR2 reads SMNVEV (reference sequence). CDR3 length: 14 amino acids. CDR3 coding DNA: TGTGCCAGCAGTTTAACAGGGCTAGTAGAAGGCTACACCTTC. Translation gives CASSLTGLVEGYTF.

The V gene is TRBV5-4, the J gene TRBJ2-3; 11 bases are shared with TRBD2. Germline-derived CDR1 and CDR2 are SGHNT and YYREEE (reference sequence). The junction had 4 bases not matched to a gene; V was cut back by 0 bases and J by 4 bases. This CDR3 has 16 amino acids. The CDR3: CASSLGTSGSPDTQYF. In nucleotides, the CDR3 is TGTGCCAGCAGCTTGGGTACTAGCGGGAGTCCAGATACGCAGTATTTT.

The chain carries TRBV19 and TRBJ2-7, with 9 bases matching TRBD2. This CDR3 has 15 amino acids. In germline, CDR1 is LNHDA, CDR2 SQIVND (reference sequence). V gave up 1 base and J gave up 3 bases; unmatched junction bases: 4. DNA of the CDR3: TGTGCCAGTAGTATAGGGCCTAGCGGGATCTACGAGCAGTACTTC. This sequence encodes CASSIGPSGIYEQYF.

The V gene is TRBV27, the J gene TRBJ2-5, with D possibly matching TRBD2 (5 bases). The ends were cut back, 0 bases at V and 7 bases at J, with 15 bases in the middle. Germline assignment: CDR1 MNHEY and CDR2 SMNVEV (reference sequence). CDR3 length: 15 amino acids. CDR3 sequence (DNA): TGTGCCAGCAGTTTATCGTCCACGGGGAAGGGGACCCAGTACTTC. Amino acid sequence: CASSLSSTGKGTQYF.

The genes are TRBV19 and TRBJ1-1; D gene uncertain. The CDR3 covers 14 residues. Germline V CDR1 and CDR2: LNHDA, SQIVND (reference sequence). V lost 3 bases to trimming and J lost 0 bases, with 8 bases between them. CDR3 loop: CASSMTPVNTEAFF. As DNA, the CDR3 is TGTGCCAGTAGTATGACACCCGTGAACACTGAAGCTTTCTTT.

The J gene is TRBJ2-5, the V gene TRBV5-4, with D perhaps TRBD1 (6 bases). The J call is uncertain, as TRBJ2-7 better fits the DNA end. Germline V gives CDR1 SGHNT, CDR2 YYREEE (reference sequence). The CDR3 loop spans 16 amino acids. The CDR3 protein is CASSSHREHRAYEQYF. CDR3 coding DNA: TGTGCCAGCAGCTCCCACAGGGAACATAGGGCCTACGAGCAGTACTTC.